This T cell receptor beta chain was recovered during a study of T cells in localized non-small cell lung cancer. Study observations and caveats: Heterogeneity within the tumor remains possible, as just one region underwent sequencing.

Points on this clone: Its target is unknown.

Sequenced by immunoSEQ multiplex PCR; TCRdb stores in-frame clones only, minus some. Seen here are about 2,500 clones, 25% to 30% observed once, and the top ten hold about 20%. CDR1 LNHNV and CDR2 YYDKDF come from the germline V gene (reference sequence). The V end was cut by 0 bases, the J end by 3 bases, with 9 bases between. This CDR3 comprises 15 residues. The receptor comes from a man between 35 and 75 years old with stage II squamous cell lung carcinoma. The gene calls are TRBV15 and TRBJ1-3; D possibly corresponds to TRBD1 (5 bases). The sequences come from normal lung tissue next to the tumor, collected before any cancer treatment. CDR3: CATSRDGGFGNTIYF. CDR3 coding DNA: TGTGCCACCAGCAGAGACGGGGGGTTTGGAAACACCATATATTTT.